Included here is one T cell receptor beta chain sequence, with context. Its antigen remains undetermined. Base quality data are lacking; no much larger clone is found one base away. The data were taken from a study of blood T cell repertoires in COVID-19 (TCRdb year 2020). For the study in its entirety: Samples covering the acute and convalescent phases of COVID-19 were provided by collaborators in the United States, Italy and Spain. The material from the prospective study consisted of cDNA or gDNA derived from T cells, B-cell-depleted T cells, or PBMCs. Subjects who had been exposed to COVID-19, were actively infected with it, or had recovered from it provided the deeply sampled blood TCRbeta repertoires that made up the dataset. The repertoires were made available in a free public database intended to serve as a resource for research on the immune response to SARS-CoV-2. The samples were drawn from two sources: the first 160 participants of the ongoing ImmuneRACE study, and 1,254 subjects contributed by 6 global collaborators. Nearly every sample came with metadata listing a de-identified subject ID, COVID-19 status, age in years and sex. Where available, HLA class I and class II types were taken from metadata supplied by the sample provider and were not determined by assay-based typing. Study-wide findings and limitations: How much clinical and demographic metadata was included differed by source and by participant, and the metadata was provided uncurated.

Enrolling through a virtual design, the prospective study's participants ranged in age from roughly 18 to 90 years and lived across 24 United States geographic areas. Cohort assignment in the prospective study relied on participant-reported clinical history from a screening survey and a study questionnaire. ImmuneRACE Cohort 3 recovered participants were defined by two consecutive negative NP/OP PCR tests, healthcare professional clearance, or symptom resolution. Each participant in the prospective study had whole blood, serum and a nasopharyngeal or oropharyngeal swab collected by mobile phlebotomists. Prospective study participants could optionally give additional blood draws and questionnaires over an approximately two-month period. Blood samples from the prospective study were shipped frozen or at room temperature prior to DNA extraction. V and J are truncated by 0 bases and 4 bases respectively, leaving an intervening sequence of 9 bases. The CDR3 contains 15 residues, cysteine and phenylalanine counted. Kept here is only the CDR3 DNA, which spans 45 bases and is read in frame from base 1. Via the germline V gene (reference sequence), CDR1 is LGHDT and CDR2 YNNKEL.

TCRbeta CDR3 regions were amplified from genomic DNA using the immunoSEQ Assay, a bias-controlled multiplex PCR. The source study handled its data this way. The number of nucleated cells in each sample was estimated from the amplification of reference gene primers within the assay. Sequence reads were collapsed and filtered to measure the absolute abundance of every unique TCRbeta CDR3 rearrangement. Productive Simpson clonality was computed per sample as the square root of Simpson's diversity index over productive rearrangements. TCRdb limited this immuneACCESS table to in-frame rearrangements with V and J called. A share of clones is missing; checked studies link under half to unresolved V genes, and the rest is unexplained. V, J and clone size are those of that table, while D and trimming were read from the DNA. The sample yields fewer than 500,000 clones; 80% to 90% were counted once. Of the sample, 1% to 1.3% is held by the ten largest clones.

The sequencing sample was made of PBMCs or T cells enriched from blood (not recorded which). Recombination joined TRBV3-1 (or the pseudogene TRBV3-2) with TRBJ2-2; possibly the D gene is TRBD1, per 5 matching bases. The sequence was collected from a man between 25 and 39 years old who had recovered from COVID-19. The DNA sequence reads TGTGCCAGCAGCCAAGATCCCCAGGGCACCGGGGAGCTGTTTTTT. This translates into CASSQDPQGTGELFF.